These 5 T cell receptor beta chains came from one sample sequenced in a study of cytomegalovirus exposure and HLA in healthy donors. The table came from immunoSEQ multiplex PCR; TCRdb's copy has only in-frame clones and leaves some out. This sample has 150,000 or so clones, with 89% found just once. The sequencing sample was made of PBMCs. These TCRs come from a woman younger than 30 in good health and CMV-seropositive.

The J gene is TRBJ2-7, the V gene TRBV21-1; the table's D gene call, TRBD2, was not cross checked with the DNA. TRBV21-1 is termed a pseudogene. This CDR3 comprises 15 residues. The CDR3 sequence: CASSKVAGRTDEQYF. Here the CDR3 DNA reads TGTGCCAGCAGCAAAGTAGCGGGGAGGACGGACGAGCAGTACTTC.

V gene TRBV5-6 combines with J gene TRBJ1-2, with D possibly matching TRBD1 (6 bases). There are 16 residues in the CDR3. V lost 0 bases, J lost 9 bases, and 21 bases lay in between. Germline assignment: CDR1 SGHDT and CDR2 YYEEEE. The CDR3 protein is CASSLVNRTAKHRYTF. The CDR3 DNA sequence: TGTGCCAGCAGCTTGGTAAACAGGACAGCGAAACATCGCTACACCTTC.

CDR3 sequence (DNA): TGTGCCAGCAGCTTGATTGGGACAGCTGGCTACACCTTC. Its translation: CASSLIGTAGYTF. This chain uses TRBV11-2 with TRBJ1-2, with 7 bases fitting TRBD1. Germline trimming cut 3 bases from V and 7 bases from J; bases unmatched to any gene: 5. CDR1 SGHAT and CDR2 FQNNGV come from the germline V gene. The length of the CDR3 is 13 residues. Combining the CDR3 with reference TRBV11-2 and TRBJ1-2 gives the whole variable domain EAGVAQSPRYKIIEKRQSVAFWCNPISGHATLYWYQQILGQGPKLLIQFQNNGVVDDSQLPKDRFSAERLKGVDSTLKIQPAKLEDSAVYLCASSLIGTAGYTFGSGTRLTVV.

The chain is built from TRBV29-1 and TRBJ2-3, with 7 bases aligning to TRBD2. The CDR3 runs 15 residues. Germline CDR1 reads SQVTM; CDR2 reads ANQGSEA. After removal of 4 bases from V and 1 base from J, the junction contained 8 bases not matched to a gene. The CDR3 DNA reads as TGCAGCGTTGGGGGGGGGTACTTAGGCACAGATACGCAGTATTTT. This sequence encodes CSVGGGYLGTDTQYF.

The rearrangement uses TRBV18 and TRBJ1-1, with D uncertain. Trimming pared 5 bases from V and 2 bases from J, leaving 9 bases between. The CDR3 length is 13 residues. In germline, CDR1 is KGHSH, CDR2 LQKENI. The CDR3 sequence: CASSSKRNTEAFF. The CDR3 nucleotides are TGTGCCAGCTCAAGCAAAAGAAACACTGAAGCTTTCTTT.